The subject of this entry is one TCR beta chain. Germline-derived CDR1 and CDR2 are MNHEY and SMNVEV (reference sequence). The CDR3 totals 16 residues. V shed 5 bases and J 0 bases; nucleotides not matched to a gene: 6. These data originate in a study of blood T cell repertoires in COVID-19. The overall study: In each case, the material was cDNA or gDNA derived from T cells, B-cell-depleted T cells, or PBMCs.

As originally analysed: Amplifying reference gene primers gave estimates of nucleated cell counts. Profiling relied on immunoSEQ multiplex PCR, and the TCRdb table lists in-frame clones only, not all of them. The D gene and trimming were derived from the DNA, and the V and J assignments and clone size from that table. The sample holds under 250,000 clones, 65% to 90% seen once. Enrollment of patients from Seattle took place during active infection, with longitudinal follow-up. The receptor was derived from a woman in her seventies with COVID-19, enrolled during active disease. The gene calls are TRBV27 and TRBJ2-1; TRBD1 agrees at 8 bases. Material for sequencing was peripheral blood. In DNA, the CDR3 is TGTGCCAGCAGTCGAAACAGGGGGAGCTCCTACAATGAGCAGTTCTTC. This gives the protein CASSRNRGSSYNEQFF.